This T cell receptor (beta chain) was identified in a study of human T cells and chemical hapten exposure. At the level of the study: Sensitization used 2% DPC on approximately 2 cm by approximately 2 cm upper inner arm skin.

Time point meaning: pre-sensitization, week 0. Sample treatment: therapeutic diphenylcyclopropenone sensitization with weekly scalp DPC. This clonotype showed up many times. TCRdb itself ran the RACE reads through MiXCR, one entry per CDR3 protein. The data contain some 38,000 distinct CDR3 sequences, less than 8.5% of them seen just once; the ten biggest clones take up 1% to 1.5%. Looked up from germline, CDR1 is DFQATT and CDR2 is SNEGSKA (reference sequence). The length of the CDR3 is 14 residues. V lost 6 bases, J lost 0 bases, and 13 bases lay in between. The material sequenced was whole blood, taken in connection with sensitization to the hapten diphenylcyclopropenone (DPC). This rearrangement joins TRBV20-1 to TRBJ2-3; no firm D call. The source of this sequence is a woman between 45 and 60 years old with alopecia areata. Some clones in this sample may be carry-over from other donors' samples. The CDR3 region is CSAKDGRSTDTQYF. In DNA, the CDR3 is TGCAGTGCCAAGGACGGGCGTAGCACAGATACGCAGTATTTT.